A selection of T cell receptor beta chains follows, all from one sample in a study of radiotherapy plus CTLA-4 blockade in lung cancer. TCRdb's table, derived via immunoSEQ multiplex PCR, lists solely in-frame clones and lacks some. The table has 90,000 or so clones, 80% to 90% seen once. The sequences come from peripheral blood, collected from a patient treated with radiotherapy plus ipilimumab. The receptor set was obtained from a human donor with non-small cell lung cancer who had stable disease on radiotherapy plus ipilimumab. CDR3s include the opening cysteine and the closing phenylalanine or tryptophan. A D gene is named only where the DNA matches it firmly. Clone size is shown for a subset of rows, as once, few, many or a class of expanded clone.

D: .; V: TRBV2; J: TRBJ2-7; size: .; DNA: TGTGCCAGCAGGGAGACTAGTTATGAATTCTACGAGCAGTACTTC; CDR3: CASRETSYEFYEQYF
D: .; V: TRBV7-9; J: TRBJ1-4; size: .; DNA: TGTGCCAGCAGGGGTGGGGAAAAACTGTTTTTT; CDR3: CASRGGEKLFF
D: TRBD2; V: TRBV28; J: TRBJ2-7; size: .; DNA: TGTGCCAGCAGTTTCGGACTAGCGGGGCGGAATCCCTCCTACGAGCAGTACTTC; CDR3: CASSFGLAGRNPSYEQYF
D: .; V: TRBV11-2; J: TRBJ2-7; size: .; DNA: TGTGCCAGCAGCCCCGTTGGGGGGCCGGCCTCCTACGAGCAGTACTTC; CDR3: CASSPVGGPASYEQYF
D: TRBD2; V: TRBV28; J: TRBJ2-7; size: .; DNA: TGTGCCAGCAGTCCAGGGACTAGCGGGAACGAGCAGTACTTC; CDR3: CASSPGTSGNEQYF
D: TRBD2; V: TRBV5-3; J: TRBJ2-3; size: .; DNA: TGTGCCAGAAGCTTGGAACTAGCGGGAACAGATACGCAGTATTTT; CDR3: CARSLELAGTDTQYF
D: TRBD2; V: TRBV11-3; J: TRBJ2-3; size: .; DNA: TGTGCCAGCAGCTTCGGACTAGCGGGGGGGCCTGGCACAGATACGCAGTATTTT; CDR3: CASSFGLAGGPGTDTQYF
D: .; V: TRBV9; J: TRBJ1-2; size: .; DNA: TGTGCCAGCAGCGTAGGGGACATCCTGGGAGGCTACACCTTC; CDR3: CASSVGDILGGYTF
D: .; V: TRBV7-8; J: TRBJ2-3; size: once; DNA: TGTGCCAGCAGCCTCCGAGTTCAGACTTCAGGTACAGATACGCAGTATTTT; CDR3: CASSLRVQTSGTDTQYF
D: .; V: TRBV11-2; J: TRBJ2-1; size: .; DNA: TGTGCCAGCAGCTTAGAAAGGGCGCAGGGGCAGTTCTTC; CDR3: CASSLERAQGQFF
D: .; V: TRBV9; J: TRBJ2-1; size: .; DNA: TGTGCCAGCAGCGTGACCGTGGCCTATGAGCAGTTCTTC; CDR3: CASSVTVAYEQFF
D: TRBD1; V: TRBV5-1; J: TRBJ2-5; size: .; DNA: TGCGCCAGCAGCTTTACAGGGGGGCAAGAGACCCAGTACTTC; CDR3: CASSFTGGQETQYF
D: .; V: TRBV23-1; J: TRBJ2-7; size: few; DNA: TGCGCCAGCAGTCATCCGGCCAACAGCTCCTACGAGCAGTACTTC; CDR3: CASSHPANSSYEQYF
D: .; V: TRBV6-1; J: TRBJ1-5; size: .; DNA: TGTGCCAGCAGTGTGCGGGTAGATAGCAATCAGCCCCAGCATTTT; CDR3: CASSVRVDSNQPQHF
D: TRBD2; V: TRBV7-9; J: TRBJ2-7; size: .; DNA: TGTGCCAGCAGCTTAGGGTCTAGCGGGAGTCGGAGCGAGCAGTACTTC; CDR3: CASSLGSSGSRSEQYF
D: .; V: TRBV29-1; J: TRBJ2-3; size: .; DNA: TGCAGTGTGGGGTGGGGGGGACACACAGATACGCAGTATTTT; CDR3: CSVGWGGHTDTQYF
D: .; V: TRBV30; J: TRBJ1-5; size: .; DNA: TGTGCCTGGAGCGAGAGCAATCAGCCCCAGCATTTT; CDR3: CAWSESNQPQHF
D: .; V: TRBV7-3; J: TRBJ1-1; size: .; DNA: TGTGCCAGCAGCACGACCGGGGACACTGAAGCTTTCTTT; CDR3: CASSTTGDTEAFF
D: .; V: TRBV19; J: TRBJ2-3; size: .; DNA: TGTGCCAGTAGTATGAGAGGACGGAGCCCCCATACGCAGTATTTT; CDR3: CASSMRGRSPHTQYF
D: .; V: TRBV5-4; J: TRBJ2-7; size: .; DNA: TGTGCCAGCAGCTTAGGACCGGAACACTACGAGCAGTACTTC; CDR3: CASSLGPEHYEQYF
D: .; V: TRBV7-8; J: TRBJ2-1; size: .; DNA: TGTGCCAGCAGCTTAGATTTTAGGGGTGAGCAGTTCTTC; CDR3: CASSLDFRGEQFF
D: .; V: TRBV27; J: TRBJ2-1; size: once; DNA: TGTGCCAGCAGTTTATCGACACCCTCCTACAATGAGCAGTTCTTC; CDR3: CASSLSTPSYNEQFF
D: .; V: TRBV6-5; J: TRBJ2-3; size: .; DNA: TGTGCCAGCAGCAGGGACTCCACAGATACGCAGTATTTT; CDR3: CASSRDSTDTQYF
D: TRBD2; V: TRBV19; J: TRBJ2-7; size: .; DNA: TGTGCCAGTAGTAACGGTCGGGCTAGCGGGGGTAGCTCCTACGAGCAGTACTTC; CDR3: CASSNGRASGGSSYEQYF
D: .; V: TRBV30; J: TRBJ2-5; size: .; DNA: TGTGCCTGGCAACAACCCGGGACCGCACAAGAGACCCAGTACTTC; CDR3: CAWQQPGTAQETQYF
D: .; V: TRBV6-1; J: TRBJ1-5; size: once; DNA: TGTGCCAGCAAGAACCCCGGGGCCAACAATCAGCCCCAGCATTTT; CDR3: CASKNPGANNQPQHF
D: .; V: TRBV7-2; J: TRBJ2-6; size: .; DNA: TGTGCCAGCAGCTTCACAACTGGGGCCAACGTCCTGACTTTC; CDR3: CASSFTTGANVLTF
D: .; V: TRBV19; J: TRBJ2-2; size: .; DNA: TGTGCCAGTAAGAACAGATACACCGGGGAGCTGTTTTTT; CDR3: CASKNRYTGELFF
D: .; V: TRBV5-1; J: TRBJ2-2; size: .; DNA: TGCGCCAGCAGCCTAGGGGGGGAGAACACCGGGGAGCTGTTTTTT; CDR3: CASSLGGENTGELFF
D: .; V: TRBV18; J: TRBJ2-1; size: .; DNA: TGTGCCAGCTCACCCTTAGGGTACAATGAGCAGTTCTTC; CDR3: CASSPLGYNEQFF
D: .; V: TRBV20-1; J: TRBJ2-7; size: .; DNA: TGCAGTGCTAGAGAGGTCCGGGAGCAGTACTTC; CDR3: CSAREVREQYF
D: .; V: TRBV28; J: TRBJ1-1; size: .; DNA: TGTGCCGCGGGGCAGGGTTTGACTGAAGCTTTCTTT; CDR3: CAAGQGLTEAFF
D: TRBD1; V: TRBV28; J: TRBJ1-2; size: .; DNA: TGTGCCAGCAGTTACAGGGGGCTCTATGGCTACACCTTC; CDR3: CASSYRGLYGYTF
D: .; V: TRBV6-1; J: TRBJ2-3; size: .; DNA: TGTGCCAGCAGTGAAGCGCCGGGACGTACAGATACGCAGTATTTT; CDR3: CASSEAPGRTDTQYF
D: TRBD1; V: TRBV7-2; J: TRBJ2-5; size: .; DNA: TGTGCCAGCAGCTTCGACAGGGGGGGCCAAGAGACCCAGTACTTC; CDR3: CASSFDRGGQETQYF
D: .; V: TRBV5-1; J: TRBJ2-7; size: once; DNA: TGCGCCAGCAGCCCGGCCTCCTCAGGAGCCACCTACGAGCAGTACTTC; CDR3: CASSPASSGATYEQYF
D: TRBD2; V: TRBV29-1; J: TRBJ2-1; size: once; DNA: TGCAGCGTTGCCGGCGGGGGGGGCTCCTACAATGAGCAGTTCTTC; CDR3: CSVAGGGGSYNEQFF
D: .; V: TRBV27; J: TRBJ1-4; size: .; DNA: TGTGCCAGCAGTCGGGGTACAACTAATGAAAAACTGTTTTTT; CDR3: CASSRGTTNEKLFF
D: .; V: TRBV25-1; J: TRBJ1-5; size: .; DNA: TGTGCCAGCAGTGGTAAGGAAGGGCAGGATAGGGATCAGCCCCAGCATTTT; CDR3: CASSGKEGQDRDQPQHF
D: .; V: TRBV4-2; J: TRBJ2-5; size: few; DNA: TGTGCCAGCAGCCAAAGTCTGCGGGGAGAGACCCAGTACTTC; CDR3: CASSQSLRGETQYF
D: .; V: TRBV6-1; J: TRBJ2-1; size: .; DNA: TGTGCCAGCAGTGCTTTCGGCGTCCGGACGAGCAATGAGCAGTTCTTC; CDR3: CASSAFGVRTSNEQFF
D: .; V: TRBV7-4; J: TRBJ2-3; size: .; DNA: TGTGCCAGCAGCTTAGCCCTAAATACGCAGTATTTT; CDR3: CASSLALNTQYF
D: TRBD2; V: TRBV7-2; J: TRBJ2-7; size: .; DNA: TGTGCCAGCAGCTTCGGGACTAGTCGCGAGCAGTACTTC; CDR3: CASSFGTSREQYF
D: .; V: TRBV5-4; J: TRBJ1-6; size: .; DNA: TGTGCCAGCAGCTCCGACGGCTGGAATTCACCCCTCCACTTT; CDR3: CASSSDGWNSPLHF
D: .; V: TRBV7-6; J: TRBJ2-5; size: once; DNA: TGTGCCAGCAGCTTCCCTGGCGAAGACAGGCGGGAGACCCAGTACTTC; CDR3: CASSFPGEDRRETQYF
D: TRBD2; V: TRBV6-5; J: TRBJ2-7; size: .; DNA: TGTGCCAGCAGCCGTGAGGCGGGGGCCTACGAGCAGTACTTC; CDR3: CASSREAGAYEQYF
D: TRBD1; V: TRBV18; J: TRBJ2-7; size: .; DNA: TGTGCCAGCTCACCGGCCGGGACAGAGGACTACGAGCAGTACTTC; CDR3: CASSPAGTEDYEQYF
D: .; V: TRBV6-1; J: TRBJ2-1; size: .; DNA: TGTGCCAGCACGGGGGTTGCTTCCTACAATGAGCAGTTCTTC; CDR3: CASTGVASYNEQFF
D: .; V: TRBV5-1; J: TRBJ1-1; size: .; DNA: TGCGCCAGCAGCTTGGGAAGGGAACGGATGAACACTGAAGCTTTCTTT; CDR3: CASSLGRERMNTEAFF
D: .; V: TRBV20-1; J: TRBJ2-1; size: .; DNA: TGCAGTGCTAGTCGGGGCAATGAGCAGTTCTTC; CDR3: CSASRGNEQFF
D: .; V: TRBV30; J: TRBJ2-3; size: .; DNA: TGTGCCTGGAGCCAGGGGACAGATACGCAGTATTTT; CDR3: CAWSQGTDTQYF
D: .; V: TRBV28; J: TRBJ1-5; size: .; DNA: TGTGCCAGCATCGAATGGCCGGGCAGCAATCAGCCCCAGCATTTT; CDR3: CASIEWPGSNQPQHF